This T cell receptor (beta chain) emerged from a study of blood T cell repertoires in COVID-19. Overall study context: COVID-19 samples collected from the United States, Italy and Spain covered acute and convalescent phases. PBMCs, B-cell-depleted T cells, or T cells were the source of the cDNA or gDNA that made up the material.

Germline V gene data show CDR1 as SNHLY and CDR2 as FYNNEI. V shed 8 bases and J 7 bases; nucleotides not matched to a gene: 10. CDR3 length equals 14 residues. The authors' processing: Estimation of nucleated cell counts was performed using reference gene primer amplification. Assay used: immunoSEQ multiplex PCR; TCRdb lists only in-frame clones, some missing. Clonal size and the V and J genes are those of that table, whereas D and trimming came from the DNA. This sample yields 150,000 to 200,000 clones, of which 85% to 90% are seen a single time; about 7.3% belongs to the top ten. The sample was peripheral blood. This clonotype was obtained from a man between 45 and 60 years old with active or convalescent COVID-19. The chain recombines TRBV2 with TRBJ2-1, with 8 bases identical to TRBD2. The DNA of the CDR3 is TGTGCCAGCCTCGCCGGGAGCGGGAGTAATGAGCAGTTCTTC. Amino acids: CASLAGSGSNEQFF.